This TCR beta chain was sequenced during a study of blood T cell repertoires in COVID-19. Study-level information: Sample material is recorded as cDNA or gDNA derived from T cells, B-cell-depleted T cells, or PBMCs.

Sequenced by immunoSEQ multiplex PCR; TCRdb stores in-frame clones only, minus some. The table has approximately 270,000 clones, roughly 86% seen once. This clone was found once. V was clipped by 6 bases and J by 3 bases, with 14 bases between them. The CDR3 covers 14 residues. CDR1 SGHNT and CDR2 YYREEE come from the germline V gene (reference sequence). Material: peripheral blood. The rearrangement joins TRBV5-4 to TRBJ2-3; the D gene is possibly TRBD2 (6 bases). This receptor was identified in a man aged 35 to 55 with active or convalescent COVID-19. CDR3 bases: TGTGCCAGCACCCTGGGGGGTAGAACAGATACGCAGTATTTT. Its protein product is CASTLGGRTDTQYF. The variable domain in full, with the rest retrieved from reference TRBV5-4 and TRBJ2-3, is ETGVTQSPTHLIKTRGQQVTLRCSSQSGHNTVSWYQQALGQGPQFIFQYYREEENGRGNFPPRFSGLQFPNYSSELNVNALELDDSALYLCASTLGGRTDTQYFGPGTRLTVL.